This T cell receptor beta chain stems from a study of cytomegalovirus exposure and HLA in healthy donors. Study conclusions and caveats: CMV antigen specificity of a few CMV-associated chains was confirmed in vitro. There were some public TCRs occurring in many donors, but most TCR sequences were rare.

Trimming pared 6 bases from V and 0 bases from J, leaving 10 bases between. The CDR3 loop spans 14 amino acids. Germline V CDR1 and CDR2: SNHLY, FYNNEI. The donors were part of the validation cohort, which consisted of over a hundred subjects and was separate from the first cohort of several hundred subjects. Worth noting for this clone: Its target is not known.

Sequenced by immunoSEQ multiplex PCR; TCRdb stores in-frame clones only, minus some. The sample shows some 120,000 clones, just under 90% of them seen only once. The source is a man aged 30 to 45 in good health and CMV-seronegative. The V gene is TRBV2, the J gene TRBJ2-3, with a tentative D call TRBD2 (5 bases). Sequencing was done on a sample of PBMCs. The DNA for the CDR3 is TGTGCCAGCAGGGCAGCGGCTAGCACAGATACGCAGTATTTT. Translated: CASRAAASTDTQYF.